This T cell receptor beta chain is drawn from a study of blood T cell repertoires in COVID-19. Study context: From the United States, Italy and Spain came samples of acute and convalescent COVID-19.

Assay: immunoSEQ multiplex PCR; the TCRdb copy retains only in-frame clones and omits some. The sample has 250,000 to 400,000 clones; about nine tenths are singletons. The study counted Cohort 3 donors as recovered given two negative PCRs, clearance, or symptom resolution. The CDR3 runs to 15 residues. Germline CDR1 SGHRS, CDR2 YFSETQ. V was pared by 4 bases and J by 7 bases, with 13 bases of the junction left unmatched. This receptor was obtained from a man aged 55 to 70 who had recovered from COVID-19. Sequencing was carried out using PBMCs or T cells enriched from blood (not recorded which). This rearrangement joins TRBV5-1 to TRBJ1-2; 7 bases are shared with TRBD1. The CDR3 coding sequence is TGCGCCAGCAGCCCCCCCGGGACAGATCCAGTTGGCTACACCTTC. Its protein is CASSPPGTDPVGYTF.